This passage covers 2 T cell receptor beta chains from one sample sequenced in a study of cytomegalovirus exposure and HLA in healthy donors. PCR employed 60 Vbeta and 13 Jbeta primers. Clones were sequenced by immunoSEQ multiplex PCR, and TCRdb holds only the in-frame ones, with some missing. The repertoire consists of some 120,000 clones, with 70% to 85% occurring once and the leading ten covering over 10%. Material: PBMCs. All receptors derive from a woman between 40 and 55 years old in good health and CMV-seropositive.

This chain joins TRBV9 and TRBJ2-7; D possibly corresponds to TRBD2 (6 bases). The CDR3 sequence is 15 residues long. The V gene's germline CDR1 is SGDLS and CDR2 YYNGEE. V lost 4 bases and J lost 8, with 22 bases in between. In DNA form, the CDR3 reads TGTGCCAGCAGCCCGACCCTGGGGGGTGGGGGACAGCAGTACTTC. It encodes CASSPTLGGGGQQYF.

This clone is a singleton in its sample. The V and J genes are TRBV18 and TRBJ1-1; 8 nucleotides match TRBD1. CDR1 KGHSH and CDR2 LQKENI come from the germline V gene. This CDR3 spans 14 amino acids. V dropped 4 bases and J dropped 4; count of bases not matched to a gene: 5. The CDR3 loop is CASSLSTGVTEAFF. CDR3 nucleotides: TGTGCCAGCTCACTCTCGACAGGGGTCACTGAAGCTTTCTTT.